The 32 T cell receptor beta chains below come from one sample, sequenced in a study of T cell repertoires in cytomegalovirus infection. Via MiXCR, TCRdb re-called the reads, giving one row per CDR3 protein. This table has 150,000 to 200,000 distinct CDR3 sequences, 17% appearing once. The sample taken for sequencing was CD8+ T cells from PBMCs. All receptors derive from a human donor in good health (CMV status not recorded). Some clones in this sample may be carry-over from other donors' samples.

The chain links TRBV6-2 or TRBV6-3 to TRBJ1-1; no firm D call. V was trimmed by 0 bases and J by 1 base, leaving 6 bases between them. There are 14 residues in the CDR3. The germline CDR1 and CDR2 sequences are MNHEY and SVGEGT. This CDR3 is CASSYSPGNTEAFF. As DNA, the CDR3 is TGTGCCAGCAGTTACTCGCCAGGGAACACTGAAGCTTTCTTT.

V and J are TRBV7-2 and TRBJ2-1; 9 positions match TRBD2. Germline V gene lookup returns CDR1 SGHTA and CDR2 FQGNSA. The CDR3 runs to 17 residues. V lost 1 base, J lost 4 bases, and 8 bases stayed unmatched. The CDR3: CASSLEGRLAVYNEQFF. The DNA of the CDR3 is TGTGCCAGCAGCTTAGAAGGTCGACTAGCGGTTTACAATGAGCAGTTCTTC.

The rearrangement joins TRBV12-3 or TRBV12-4 to TRBJ2-5; perhaps TRBD2 as D (6 bases). V was clipped by 6 bases and J by 5 bases, with 10 bases between them. This CDR3 has 12 residues. CDR3 nucleotides: TGTGCCAGCAGCGGACGGGGGGAGACCCAGTACTTC. Amino acid sequence: CASSGRGETQYF.

The chain combines TRBV28 with TRBJ2-3; TRBD2 agrees at 9 bases. V lost 8 bases and J lost 4; bases outside the gene matches: 13. The germline V gene has CDR1 MDHEN and CDR2 SYDVKM. The CDR3 loop spans 16 amino acids. CDR3 loop: CASYALGGGAPDTQYF. CDR3 bases: TGTGCCAGCTATGCCTTGGGCGGGGGGGCCCCAGATACGCAGTATTTT.

Only a few counts were recorded for this clonotype. This chain connects TRBV7-6 to TRBJ1-6; no clear D gene. The germline V gene encodes CDR1 SGHVS and CDR2 FNYEAQ. Trimming took 5 bases from V and 8 from J, leaving 19 bases between them. The CDR3 length is 16 residues. DNA of the CDR3: TGTGCCAGCAGCCCAAGACACGCGGAGAGGGATTCACCCCTCCACTTT. Translation gives CASSPRHAERDSPLHF.

This clonotype was seen a few times. The chain carries TRBV28 and TRBJ2-7; D is possibly TRBD1 or TRBD2 (5 bases each). The ends were cut back, 3 bases at V and 0 bases at J, with 15 bases in the middle. CDR3 length: 16 amino acids. Germline V CDR1 and CDR2: MDHEN, SYDVKM. Here the CDR3 reads CASSFRTGTNSYEQYF. CDR3 nucleotide sequence: TGTGCCAGCAGTTTCCGCACTGGGACGAACTCCTACGAGCAGTACTTC.

This sequence joins TRBV7-8 and TRBJ1-1; D gene uncertain. Germline lookup yields CDR1 SGHVS and CDR2 FQNEAQ. V was pared by 4 bases and J by 10 bases, with 10 bases between. The CDR3 covers 11 residues. The CDR3 loop reads CASSSTSRAFF. CDR3 nucleotides: TGTGCCAGCAGCTCGACAAGTAGAGCTTTCTTT.

This chain uses TRBV2 with TRBJ2-6, with 10 bases identical to TRBD1. J was trimmed by 1 base and V by 6 bases; bases with no gene match: 3. In germline, CDR1 is SNHLY, CDR2 FYNNEI. The CDR3 is made up of 16 amino acids. The CDR3 loop is CASRPDRGSGANVLTF. CDR3 coding DNA: TGTGCCAGCAGGCCGGACAGGGGGTCTGGGGCCAACGTCCTGACTTTC.

This clonotype was seen many times. V and J are TRBV7-9 and TRBJ2-7, with 9 bases fitting TRBD1. In germline, CDR1 is SEHNR, CDR2 FQNEAQ (reference sequence). CDR3 length: 17 residues. With V trimmed by 5 bases and J by 0 bases, 11 bases remained unmatched. This chain's CDR3 is CASSTNNRDRDSYEQYF. For the CDR3, the DNA is TGTGCCAGCAGCACGAACAATCGGGACAGGGACTCCTACGAGCAGTACTTC.

The chain uses TRBV27 and TRBJ2-7; the D gene is possibly TRBD1 (6 bases). Trimming removed 3 bases at V and 5 bases at J, with 14 bases between. Germline assignment: CDR1 MNHEY and CDR2 SMNVEV (reference sequence). The CDR3 totals 14 residues. CDR3: CASSLGAVRNEQYF. The CDR3 nucleotides are TGTGCCAGCAGTTTGGGGGCCGTCAGGAACGAGCAGTACTTC.

Turning to this clonotype: The junction and the germline gene differ at one end; a read error may be behind it. The V gene is TRBV20-1, the J gene TRBJ2-5, with D unclear. Germline V lookup: CDR1 DFQATT, CDR2 SNEGSKA (reference sequence). The CDR3 covers 15 residues. This CDR3 is CSARDRTSYQETKYF. CDR3 bases: TGCAGTGCTAGAGACAGGACCTCGTACCAAGAGACCAAGTACTTC.

In this sample, this clonotype turned up a few times. The chain uses TRBV28 and TRBJ2-1, with TRBD2 identical over 8 bases. Germline assignment: CDR1 MDHEN and CDR2 SYDVKM. The CDR3 is 14 amino acids. Losses at the gene ends were 3 bases for V and 4 bases for J; bases not matched to a gene: 2. CDR3 amino acids: CASSLGLEYNEQFF. CDR3 nucleotide sequence: TGTGCCAGCAGTTTGGGACTAGAATACAATGAGCAGTTCTTC.

The chain is built from TRBV7-9 and TRBJ2-3, with D perhaps matching TRBD1 (6 bases). This CDR3 is 14 amino acids long. Per the germline V gene, CDR1 is SEHNR and CDR2 is FQNEAQ (reference sequence). The V and J ends lost 1 base and 4 bases respectively, with 9 bases between them. This CDR3 reads CASSLDRESDTQYF. For the CDR3, the DNA is TGTGCCAGCAGCTTAGACAGGGAATCAGATACGCAGTATTTT.

J is TRBJ2-7 and V is TRBV6-1; D is possibly TRBD1 or TRBD2 (5 bases each). In germline, CDR1 is MNHNS, CDR2 SASEGT. V was cut by 4 bases and J by 2 bases, with 18 bases left in between. The CDR3 loop spans 16 amino acids. This CDR3 is CASSVLWDHSTYEQYF. CDR3 sequence (DNA): TGTGCCAGCAGTGTGTTATGGGACCACTCCACCTACGAGCAGTACTTC.

In nucleotides, the CDR3 is TGTGCCAGCAGCCCCGACAAAGGGCCCAGCACAGATACGCAGTATTTT. Amino acids: CASSPDKGPSTDTQYF. The chain recombines TRBV28 with TRBJ2-3; no clear D gene. Trimming took off 6 bases at V and 0 bases at J, with 16 bases between the two ends. CDR3 size: 16 residues. Germline lookup yields CDR1 MDHEN and CDR2 SYDVKM.

This clonotype was seen many times. The V and J genes are TRBV6-2 or TRBV6-3 and TRBJ2-1, with D possibly being TRBD1 (7 bases). This CDR3 region has 15 residues. The V end was cut by 4 bases, the J end by 7 bases, with 17 bases between. CDR1 MNHEY and CDR2 SVGEGT come from the germline V gene. CDR3 bases: TGTGCCAGCAGTTCAACAGGGGAGGCTTGGAATGAGCAGTTCTTC. This gives the protein CASSSTGEAWNEQFF.

This clonotype was counted a few times. The chain has TRBV7-9 and TRBJ2-2, with TRBD2 as a possible D gene (5 bases). The CDR3 runs to 15 residues. Per germline, CDR1 SEHNR and CDR2 FQNEAQ (reference sequence). V was cut by 2 bases and J by 2 bases, with 9 bases left in between. CDR3 loop: CASSLSPGNTGELFF. CDR3 in DNA: TGTGCCAGCAGCTTAAGTCCGGGAAACACCGGGGAGCTGTTTTTT.

This rearrangement joins TRBV7-6 to TRBJ1-2, with D hard to call. The germline V gene encodes CDR1 SGHVS and CDR2 FNYEAQ. The CDR3 length is 12 residues. Deletions cut 8 bases from V and 2 bases from J, with 9 bases between. The CDR3 loop is CASGPENYGYTF. The CDR3 region has the DNA TGTGCCAGCGGACCAGAGAACTATGGCTACACCTTC.

The chain carries TRBV28 and TRBJ2-3, with 9 bases lining up with TRBD1. This CDR3 has 16 residues. J lost 3 bases, V lost 7 bases, and 11 bases had no gene match. CDR1 is MDHEN and CDR2 is SYDVKM in the germline V gene. CDR3 residues: CASIKPRDRETDTQYF. The CDR3 coding sequence is TGTGCCAGCATCAAACCCAGGGACAGGGAGACAGATACGCAGTATTTT.

The CDR3 DNA reads as TGTGCCATCAGTGAGTCCTTAAACACTGAAGCTTTCTTT. Encoded protein: CAISESLNTEAFF. This chain uses TRBV10-3 with TRBJ1-1; D ambiguous. This CDR3 has 13 amino acids. From germline, CDR1 is ENHRY and CDR2 SYGVKD. Trimming removed 0 bases from V and 2 bases from J, with 4 bases in between.

This clonotype occurred many times. CDR3 sequence reads: CASSSDSYSNQPQHF. The CDR3 DNA sequence: TGTGCCAGCAGCAGTGACAGTTATAGCAATCAGCCCCAGCATTTT. This chain connects TRBV7-2 to TRBJ1-5, with D tentatively TRBD1 (5 bases). In germline, CDR1 is SGHTA, CDR2 FQGNSA. V was cut by 5 bases and J by 0 bases, with 11 bases left in between. This CDR3 is 15 amino acids long. Full variable domain (missing parts from reference TRBV7-2 and TRBJ1-5): GAGVSQSPSNKVTEKGKDVELRCDPISGHTALYWYRQSLGQGLEFLIYFQGNSAPDKSGLPSDRFSAERTGGSVSTLTIQRTQQEDSAVYLCASSSDSYSNQPQHFGDGTRLSIL.

V and J are TRBV7-8 and TRBJ2-3; no clear D. V was pared by 5 bases and J by 10 bases, with 19 bases between. Germline CDR1 SGHVS, CDR2 FQNEAQ. There are 14 residues in the CDR3. The CDR3 bases are TGTGCCAGCAGCCTCCGAGGCCCTACGGATCCGCAGTATTTT. Encoded protein: CASSLRGPTDPQYF. Full variable domain (rest looked up from reference TRBV7-8 and TRBJ2-3): GAGVSQSPRYKVAKRGQDVALRCDPISGHVSLFWYQQALGQGPEFLTYFQNEAQLDKSGLPSDRFFAERPEGSVSTLKIQRTQQEDSAVYLCASSLRGPTDPQYFGPGTRLTVL.

This clonotype was seen ten or more times. The rearrangement uses TRBV28 and TRBJ2-1, with unresolved D. The CDR3 contains 15 residues. Trimming shortened V by 7 bases and J by 0 bases, and 13 bases separated the two germline ends. The germline CDR1 and CDR2 sequences are MDHEN and SYDVKM. CDR3 nucleotide sequence: TGTGCCAGCAAAAAGGGCGGAAGCTCCTACAATGAGCAGTTCTTC. Amino acid sequence: CASKKGGSSYNEQFF.

This chain connects TRBV20-1 to TRBJ2-7; 11 bases line up with TRBD2. The length of the CDR3 is 15 residues. J was trimmed by 5 bases and V by 1 base; bases with no gene match: 7. Germline CDR1 and CDR2: DFQATT and SNEGSKA (reference sequence). CDR3 nucleotides: TGCAGTGCTAGAGCGGGTAGCGGGAGGGCCGACGAGCAGTACTTC. Amino acids: CSARAGSGRADEQYF.

The table lists this clonotype with many counts. The genes are TRBV5-6 and TRBJ1-1; D gene ambiguous. Between the trimmed V and J ends, which lost 6 bases and 6 bases, there was a span of 15 bases. The CDR3 loop spans 13 amino acids. Looked up from germline, CDR1 is SGHDT and CDR2 is YYEEEE. CDR3 sequence: CASKSSARPEAFF. The DNA of the CDR3 is TGTGCCAGCAAGAGTTCAGCGCGACCTGAAGCTTTCTTT.

This clonotype was seen many times. The chain carries TRBV7-9 and TRBJ2-5; 14 nucleotides agree with TRBD2. Germline lookup yields CDR1 SEHNR and CDR2 FQNEAQ (reference sequence). V shed 5 bases and J 6 bases; nucleotides not matched to a gene: 11. This CDR3 contains 17 residues. The CDR3 here is CASSAGRLAGGSKTQYF. The CDR3 DNA sequence: TGTGCCAGCAGCGCCGGCAGACTAGCGGGAGGGTCGAAGACCCAGTACTTC.

This clonotype was detected a few times. V gene TRBV23-1 combines with J gene TRBJ2-1; 8 bases map to TRBD1. TRBV23-1 is classed as an ORF, of uncertain function. This CDR3 region has 15 residues. After removal of 2 bases from V and 7 bases from J, the junction contained 7 bases not matched to a gene. DNA of the CDR3: TGCGCCAGCAGTCAAGGGCAGGGGGCTCGAAATGAGCAGTTCTTC. Its protein product is CASSQGQGARNEQFF.

The chain uses TRBV6-6 and TRBJ2-1; 10 bases fit TRBD2. This CDR3 contains 14 residues. CDR1 MNHNY and CDR2 SVGAGI come from the germline V gene (reference sequence). Losses at the gene ends were 6 bases for V and 7 bases for J; bases not matched to a gene: 6. The CDR3 DNA reads as TGTGCCAGCAGCAGGACTAGCGGTCCAAATGAGCAGTTCTTC. It specifies CASSRTSGPNEQFF.

In this sample, this clonotype turned up a few times. The gene calls are TRBV7-2 and TRBJ1-2, with 7 nucleotides matching TRBD1. V was clipped by 5 bases and J by 7 bases; unmatched bases: 4. The germline V gene has CDR1 SGHTA and CDR2 FQGNSA. The CDR3 length is 12 residues. The CDR3 coding sequence is TGTGCCAGCAGCCAGGGGGGGCTTGGCTACACCTTC. It encodes CASSQGGLGYTF.

This clonotype was picked up many times. The rearrangement links TRBV7-9 to TRBJ2-3; D might be TRBD2 (6 bases). The CDR3 consists of 17 residues. V was trimmed by 5 bases and J by 0 bases, leaving 18 bases between them. Germline lookup yields CDR1 SEHNR and CDR2 FQNEAQ (reference sequence). Here the CDR3 DNA reads TGTGCCAGCAGCGGAGGGAACGCGGGACGTAGCACAGATACGCAGTATTTT. Translated, it gives CASSGGNAGRSTDTQYF.

This clonotype came up a few times. The rearrangement joins TRBV28 to TRBJ2-7; D is perhaps TRBD2 (6 bases). The CDR3 is 14 residues long. Trimming took off 6 bases at V and 5 bases at J, with 17 bases between the two ends. Germline CDR1 MDHEN, CDR2 SYDVKM. CDR3 bases: TGTGCCAGCAGACTCCTGGAGGGCCGAAACGAGCAGTACTTC. It codes for CASRLLEGRNEQYF.

This chain uses TRBV19 with TRBJ2-1; 9 nucleotides line up with TRBD2. Trimming removed 7 bases from V and 0 bases from J; junction bases left unmatched: 7. Looked up from germline, CDR1 is LNHDA and CDR2 is SQIVND (reference sequence). The CDR3 consists of 16 residues. Here the CDR3 DNA reads TGTGCCAGTACCTGGACTAGCGCAAGCTCCTACAATGAGCAGTTCTTC. Protein product: CASTWTSASSYNEQFF. The full variable domain, rest sourced from reference TRBV19 and TRBJ2-1, is DGGITQSPKYLFRKEGQNVTLSCEQNLNHDAMYWYRQDPGQGLRLIYYSQIVNDFQKGDIAEGYSVSREKKESFPLTVTSAQKNPTAFYLCASTWTSASSYNEQFFGPGTRLTVL.